Detailed here is one T cell receptor (beta chain). Participant reports of clinical history set cohort assignment. Recovery among Cohort 3 donors was established by two negative PCRs, clearance, or symptom resolution. Per the study methods: By means of reference gene primer amplification, nucleated cell counts were estimated. Profiled with immunoSEQ multiplex PCR; TCRdb holds only in-frame clones, not every one. Clonal size and the V and J genes are those of that table, whereas D and trimming came from the DNA. Of 200,000 to 250,000 clones listed, 70% to 90% were seen once; the top ten hold 9.5% to 14%. These data originate in a study of blood T cell repertoires in COVID-19. The wider study: PBMCs, B-cell-depleted T cells, or T cells were the source of the cDNA or gDNA that made up the material.

The germline V gene has CDR1 MDHEN and CDR2 SYDVKM. This CDR3 contains 17 residues. V shed 5 bases, J shed 3 bases, and the junction held 8 bases outside the gene matches. Sequences were obtained from PBMCs or T cells enriched from blood (not recorded which). The chain is built from TRBV28 and TRBJ2-2; 11 nucleotides match TRBD2. The sequence came from a man aged 30 to 45 who had recovered from COVID-19. CDR3 protein: CASSLVAGGVDTGELFF. The CDR3 nucleotides read TGTGCCAGCAGTCTTGTAGCGGGAGGGGTAGACACCGGGGAGCTGTTTTTT.